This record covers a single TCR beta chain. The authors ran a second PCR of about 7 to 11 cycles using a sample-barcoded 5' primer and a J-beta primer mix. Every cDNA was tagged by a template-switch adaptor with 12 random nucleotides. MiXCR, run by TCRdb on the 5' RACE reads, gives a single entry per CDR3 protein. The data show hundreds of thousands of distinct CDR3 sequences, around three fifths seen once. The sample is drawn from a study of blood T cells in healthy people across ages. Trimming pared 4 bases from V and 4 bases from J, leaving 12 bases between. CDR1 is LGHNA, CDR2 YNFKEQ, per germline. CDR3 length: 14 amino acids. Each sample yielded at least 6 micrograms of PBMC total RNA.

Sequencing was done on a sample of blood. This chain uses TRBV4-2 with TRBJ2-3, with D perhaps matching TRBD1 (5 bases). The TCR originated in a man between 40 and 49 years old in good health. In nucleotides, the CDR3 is TGTGCCAGCAGCCTCGAACAGGCCGCAGATACGCAGTATTTT. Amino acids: CASSLEQAADTQYF.